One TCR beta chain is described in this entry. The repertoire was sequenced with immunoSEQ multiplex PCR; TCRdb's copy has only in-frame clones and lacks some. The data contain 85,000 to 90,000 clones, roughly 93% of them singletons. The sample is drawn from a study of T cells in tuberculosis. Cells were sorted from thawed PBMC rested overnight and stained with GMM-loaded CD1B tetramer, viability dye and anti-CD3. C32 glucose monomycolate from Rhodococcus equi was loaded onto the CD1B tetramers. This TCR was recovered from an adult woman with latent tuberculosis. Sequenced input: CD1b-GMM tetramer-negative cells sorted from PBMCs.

The CDR3 loop is CASSPADRGITNSPLHF. The CDR3 coding sequence is TGTGCCAGCTCACCTGCCGACAGGGGAATCACTAACTCACCCCTCCACTTT. J is TRBJ1-6 and V is TRBV18, with TRBD1 matching 8 bases. Germline V gene data show CDR1 as KGHSH and CDR2 as LQKENI. J lost 10 bases, V lost 3 bases, and 14 bases had no gene match. The CDR3 spans 17 residues. Together with reference TRBV18 and TRBJ1-6, the CDR3 gives the full variable domain: NAGVMQNPRHLVRRRGQEARLRCSPMKGHSHVYWYRQLPEEGLKFMVYLQKENIIDESGMPKERFSAEFPKEGPSILRIQQVVRGDSAAYFCASSPADRGITNSPLHFGNGTRLTVT.